A selection of T cell receptor beta chains follows, all from one sample in a study of CD8+CD57+ T cells in acquired aplastic anemia. From the reads, TCRdb called clonotypes with MiXCR, one entry per CDR3 protein. The table has 150,000 to 200,000 distinct CDR3 sequences, roughly 48% seen once. Sequenced: sorted CD4+, CD8+, or CD8+CD57+ T cells (not recorded which) from PBMCs. Every receptor here comes from a human donor in good health. Both conserved end residues are trimmed from each CDR3. D genes are given only for firm matches.

D,V,CDR3
-,TRBV29-1,SVIGRTGPTEQY
-,TRBV20-1,SARVPVMNTEAF
-,TRBV20-1,SARVDINSPLH
-,TRBV19,ASSRGGNSNQPQH
-,TRBV24-1,ATSEEYLNEQF
TRBD1,TRBV6-5,ASRRDRDMPQH
-,TRBV15,ATSSDGSSNQPQH
-,TRBV20-1,SARSTATRPDTEAF
TRBD1,TRBV2,ASSPGTGLNYGYT
TRBD1,TRBV10-3,AISETQGGGIQGPQH
TRBD1,TRBV2,ASRGGQGTYEQY
-,TRBV20-1,SALGQCTGTQY
-,TRBV29-1,SVVGFQETQY
TRBD2,TRBV24-1,ATSDFGLAGVETQY
-,TRBV19,ASERGGEAF
-,TRBV12-3/TRBV12-4,ASSQIQAWLEQY
TRBD2,TRBV9,ASSVAFGTSDVGSYEQY
TRBD1,TRBV27,ASSRGQGGYYGYT
TRBD1,TRBV20-1,SATLARDSLNTEAF
-,TRBV10-1,ASSERENSPLH
-,TRBV7-2,ASSPAPGPEQF
-,TRBV7-9,ASSAGHNSPLH
-,TRBV20-1,SYWRGNYGYT
TRBD1,TRBV10-3,ASRTGQGDAF
-,TRBV20-1,SARDTVNYEQY
-,TRBV10-3,APSRDPLRSGNTIY
TRBD1,TRBV7-3,ASSLTGTGLNEQF
TRBD1,TRBV11-2,ASSPEGHRGNQPQH
-,TRBV20-1,SASPFREQY
-,TRBV4-3,ASSRTWDNLSPLH